Below, 27 T cell receptor beta chains from the same sample are listed, as sequenced in a study of T cells in Graves' hyperthyroidism and ophthalmopathy. TCR beta CDR3 region amplification was performed from RNA transcripts. With the HTBI primer set, the TCR CDR3 went through a first round of RT-PCR. Via MiXCR, TCRdb re-called the multiplex PCR reads, giving one row per CDR3 protein. This sample yields hundreds of thousands of distinct CDR3 sequences, of which roughly 15% are seen a single time; roughly an eighth belongs to the top ten. Sequencing was performed on blood. Source of these receptors: a woman between 50 and 59 years old with Graves' ophthalmopathy.

In this sample, this clonotype turned up many times. The chain carries TRBV28 and TRBJ2-1; 8 nucleotides line up with TRBD2. Per the germline V gene, CDR1 is MDHEN and CDR2 is SYDVKM. After removal of 3 bases from V and 5 bases from J, the junction contained 3 bases not matched to a gene. The CDR3 extends over 14 amino acids. In nucleotides, the CDR3 is TGTGCCAGCAGTTTTGCGGGAGGCAACAATGAGCAGTTCTTC. Its translation is CASSFAGGNNEQFF.

This clonotype has a count of ten or more. The CDR3 sequence is CASSEDRAKPTDTQYF. CDR3 nucleotides: TGTGCCAGCAGTGAAGATCGGGCTAAACCCACAGATACGCAGTATTTT. The genes are TRBV2 and TRBJ2-3; D unclear. Germline V CDR1 and CDR2: SNHLY, FYNNEI. V was clipped by 1 base and J by 2 bases, with 13 bases between them. The CDR3 is 16 residues long.

This clonotype was counted a few times. The V call is TRBV2, the J call TRBJ1-2, with 9 bases identical to TRBD1. The CDR3 totals 16 residues. V dropped 6 bases and J dropped 4; count of bases not matched to a gene: 12. The germline V gene encodes CDR1 SNHLY and CDR2 FYNNEI. CDR3: CASSGGTGGGSYGYTF. In nucleotides, the CDR3 is TGTGCCAGCAGCGGGGGAACAGGGGGCGGCTCCTATGGCTACACCTTC.

This clonotype was counted at least ten times. The chain joins TRBV14 to TRBJ2-5; TRBD2 matches at 14 bases. Germline V gene data show CDR1 as SGHDN and CDR2 as FVKESK. The CDR3 runs to 16 residues. V lost 3 bases, J lost 5 bases, and 5 bases stayed unmatched. The DNA of the CDR3 is TGTGCCAGCAGCCACCGACTAGCGGGAGGGCCGGAGACCCAGTACTTC. This codes for CASSHRLAGGPETQYF. Together with reference TRBV14 and TRBJ2-5, the CDR3 gives the full variable domain: EAGVTQFPSHSVIEKGQTVTLRCDPISGHDNLYWYRRVMGKEIKFLLHFVKESKQDESGMPNNRFLAERTGGTYSTLKVQPAELEDSGVYFCASSHRLAGGPETQYFGPGTRLLVL.

Here the CDR3 reads CATSKVAANTGELFF. CDR3 DNA sequence: TGTGCCACCAGTAAGGTTGCCGCGAACACCGGGGAGCTGTTTTTT. The V gene is TRBV24-1, the J gene TRBJ2-2, with D unclear. V was trimmed by 6 bases and J by 0 bases, leaving 10 bases between them. Germline V gene sequence: CDR1 KGHDR, CDR2 SFDVKD. The CDR3 is made up of 15 amino acids.

This clonotype was observed many times. The chain couples TRBV9 to TRBJ1-1; D remains unclear. CDR1 is SGDLS, CDR2 YYNGEE, per germline. V was pared by 3 bases and J by 6 bases, with 9 bases between. The CDR3 loop spans 12 amino acids. CDR3: CASSALTPEAFF. The CDR3 DNA follows: TGTGCCAGCAGCGCGTTAACCCCTGAAGCTTTCTTT. The entire variable domain, with the rest obtained from reference TRBV9 and TRBJ1-1, is as follows: DSGVTQTPKHLITATGQRVTLRCSPRSGDLSVYWYQQSLDQGLQFLIQYYNGEERAKGNILERFSAQQFPDLHSELNLSSLELGDSALYFCASSALTPEAFFGQGTRLTVV.

At least ten counts were recorded for this clonotype. This chain uses TRBV11-3 with TRBJ2-5; no clear D gene. Germline V lookup: CDR1 SGHNT, CDR2 YENEEA. The CDR3 is 16 amino acids. V gave up 1 base and J gave up 3 bases, with 15 bases separating them. The CDR3 loop reads CASSLGAMLIKETQYF. The CDR3 DNA reads as TGTGCCAGCAGCTTAGGGGCCATGCTGATCAAAGAGACCCAGTACTTC.

This clonotype was observed many times. The chain couples TRBV12-5 to TRBJ2-7; the D gene is possibly TRBD1 (5 bases). The V and J ends lost 7 bases and 2 bases respectively, with 15 bases between them. Germline V gene lookup returns CDR1 LGHNT and CDR2 FRNRAP. CDR3 length: 14 amino acids. This chain's CDR3 is CASAEGVDPYEQYF. The CDR3, as DNA: TGTGCTAGTGCTGAAGGGGTGGATCCCTACGAGCAGTACTTC.

This clonotype was seen a few times. The chain recombines TRBV7-9 with TRBJ1-2; 7 bases are a match to TRBD1. This CDR3 is built from 14 residues. Germline loops: CDR1 SEHNR, CDR2 FQNEAQ (reference sequence). Unmatched junction bases numbered 5, after V lost 5 bases and J lost 2 bases. CDR3 bases: TGTGCCAGCAGCCCGAGGGGACAGAACTATGGCTACACCTTC. Its protein is CASSPRGQNYGYTF.

This clonotype was observed many times. The rearrangement links TRBV14 to TRBJ2-5; no reliable D call. CDR1 SGHDN and CDR2 FVKESK come from the germline V gene. V was clipped by 1 base and J by 0 bases, with 9 bases between them. CDR3 size: 15 residues. CDR3 bases: TGTGCCAGCAGCCAAGGATTACACCACCAAGAGACCCAGTACTTC. Its protein product is CASSQGLHHQETQYF.

This clonotype was found a few times. The V call is TRBV5-1, the J call TRBJ2-5; 8 nucleotides line up with TRBD1. J was trimmed by 1 base and V by 2 bases; bases with no gene match: 7. Germline V gene sequence: CDR1 SGHRS, CDR2 YFSETQ. The CDR3 contains 16 residues. The CDR3 reads CASSFGDRGPQETQYF. The CDR3 nucleotides are TGCGCCAGCAGCTTCGGCGACAGGGGCCCCCAAGAGACCCAGTACTTC.

This rearrangement joins TRBV15 to TRBJ2-5; TRBD2 agrees at 7 bases. The V and J ends lost 6 bases and 4 bases, in that order; junction bases with no gene match: 8. CDR1 and CDR2 from the germline V gene are LNHNV and YYDKDF (reference sequence). CDR3 length: 14 residues. This CDR3 reads CATSRASSGETQYF. The CDR3 DNA reads as TGTGCCACCAGTCGGGCTTCTAGCGGAGAGACCCAGTACTTC.

This clonotype came up many times. The genes are TRBV7-9 and TRBJ2-2; D perhaps matches TRBD2 (5 bases). There are 14 residues in the CDR3. The germline V gene encodes CDR1 SEHNR and CDR2 FQNEAQ (reference sequence). With 4 bases removed from V and 5 bases from J, the gap between germline ends came to 11 bases. CDR3 sequence (DNA): TGTGCCAGCAGCTCCGACCTAGCAACCGGGGAGCTGTTTTTT. This sequence encodes CASSSDLATGELFF. Filled out from reference TRBV7-9 and TRBJ2-2, the complete variable domain reads DTGVSQNPRHKITKRGQNVTFRCDPISEHNRLYWYRQTLGQGPEFLTYFQNEAQLEKSRLLSDRFSAERPKGSFSTLEIQRTEQGDSAMYLCASSSDLATGELFFGEGSRLTVL.

This clonotype showed up many times. In DNA form, the CDR3 reads TGTGCCAGCAGTGTGAAAGTGGCAGGGCCCACTGAAGCTTTCTTT. Amino acid sequence: CASSVKVAGPTEAFF. The chain is built from TRBV6-1 and TRBJ1-1; tentative D call: TRBD1 (5 bases). Germline V gives CDR1 MNHNS, CDR2 SASEGT. The V end lost 4 bases, the J end lost 4 bases, and 16 bases lay between the germline ends. The CDR3 sequence is 15 residues long.

The table lists this clonotype with a few counts. The chain links TRBV10-3 to TRBJ2-1; 9 bases are a match to TRBD1. The CDR3 contains 15 residues. Germline CDR1 ENHRY, CDR2 SYGVKD. V was pared by 6 bases and J by 1 base, with 4 bases of the junction left unmatched. CDR3 DNA sequence: TGTGCCATCAGGGGACAGGGCGCATCCTACAATGAGCAGTTCTTC. Translating it yields CAIRGQGASYNEQFF.

The CDR3 DNA reads TGTGCCTGGAGTGTATGGCTAGCGGGAAGCGGGGAGCTGTTTTTT. Residues: CAWSVWLAGSGELFF. The rearrangement joins TRBV30 to TRBJ2-2; 9 bases are a match to TRBD2. The CDR3 has 15 residues. V trimming: 0 bases; J trimming: 7 bases; junction bases outside the gene matches: 6. Germline-derived CDR1 and CDR2 are GTSNPN and SVGIG (reference sequence).

The V call is TRBV20-1, the J call TRBJ2-1, with TRBD1 matching 9 bases. This CDR3 region has 13 residues. V gave up 2 bases and J gave up 9 bases; unmatched junction bases: 5. Germline V gene data show CDR1 as DFQATT and CDR2 as SNEGSKA (reference sequence). Written as DNA, the CDR3 is TGCAGTGCTAGATGGGGACAGGGAAGTGAGCAGTTCTTC. Its protein is CSARWGQGSEQFF.

This clonotype was observed many times. This sequence joins TRBV27 and TRBJ1-2; D not certain. The CDR3 totals 11 residues. Trimming took 4 bases from V and 6 from J, leaving 6 bases between them. Germline CDR1 MNHEY, CDR2 SMNVEV (reference sequence). The CDR3: CASSSPDGYTF. The CDR3 nucleotides read TGTGCCAGCAGTTCTCCAGATGGCTACACCTTC.

This clonotype occurred many times. The chain joins TRBV12-5 to TRBJ2-3; the D gene is possibly TRBD2 (6 bases). Germline CDR1 LGHNT, CDR2 FRNRAP. This CDR3 has 14 residues. V gave up 5 bases and J gave up 3 bases, with 12 bases separating them. CDR3 sequence (DNA): TGTGCTAGTGGTCTCCGACTAGAGACAGATACGCAGTATTTT. Its translation is CASGLRLETDTQYF.

This clonotype has ten or more counts. V is TRBV7-3 and J is TRBJ1-1; tentative D call: TRBD1 (5 bases). The germline V gene has CDR1 SGHTA and CDR2 FQGTGA. This CDR3 comprises 15 residues. V lost 0 bases and J 10 bases, leaving 18 bases between the germline ends. The CDR3 loop is CASSLTGGTLSGAFF. The CDR3 bases are TGTGCCAGCAGCTTAACCGGAGGGACCTTATCTGGAGCTTTCTTT.

The chain employs TRBV19 and TRBJ1-2, with a tentative D call TRBD1 (5 bases). CDR3 size: 12 residues. Germline V gives CDR1 LNHDA, CDR2 SQIVND (reference sequence). Between the trimmed V and J ends, which lost 9 bases and 3 bases, there was a span of 11 bases. The CDR3 loop is CASSGGYYGYTF. CDR3 coding DNA: TGTGCCAGCTCGGGGGGATACTATGGCTACACCTTC.

In its sample, this clonotype was seen many times. This chain links TRBV9 with TRBJ1-4, with 8 bases matching TRBD1. CDR1 and CDR2 from the germline V gene are SGDLS and YYNGEE. V gave up 3 bases and J gave up 7 bases; unmatched junction bases: 8. The length of the CDR3 is 15 residues. CDR3 sequence reads: CASSEGAGGGEKLFF. The CDR3 nucleotides read TGTGCCAGCAGCGAGGGGGCAGGGGGCGGTGAAAAACTGTTTTTT. The whole variable domain, filled in from reference TRBV9 and TRBJ1-4, reads DSGVTQTPKHLITATGQRVTLRCSPRSGDLSVYWYQQSLDQGLQFLIQYYNGEERAKGNILERFSAQQFPDLHSELNLSSLELGDSALYFCASSEGAGGGEKLFFGSGTQLSVL.

The J gene is TRBJ2-5, the V gene TRBV27; TRBD1 might be the D (5 bases). Germline CDR1 and CDR2: MNHEY and SMNVEV (reference sequence). Trimming removed 4 bases from V and 5 bases from J, with 23 bases in between. The CDR3 has 17 amino acids. The CDR3 DNA sequence: TGTGCCAGCAGTTCCTACCAGGGCCTCTCGAAGGGTGAGACCCAGTACTTC. Protein: CASSSYQGLSKGETQYF.

This clonotype was seen a few times. The V call is TRBV20-1, the J call TRBJ2-7; possible D gene TRBD1, 6 bases. The germline V and J ends were trimmed by 0 bases and 0 bases, with 9 bases remaining between them. Germline assignment: CDR1 DFQATT and CDR2 SNEGSKA (reference sequence). The CDR3 sequence is 14 residues long. The CDR3 bases are TGCAGTGCTAGAGATGCCAGGGGCTCCTACGAGCAGTACTTC. Its protein product is CSARDARGSYEQYF.

The chain carries TRBV7-9 and TRBJ2-5; D unresolved. The length of the CDR3 is 14 residues. The germline gives CDR1 SEHNR, CDR2 FQNEAQ (reference sequence). V was clipped by 5 bases and J by 2 bases, with 12 bases between them. The CDR3 sequence: CASSPESVQETQYF. The CDR3 region has the DNA TGTGCCAGCAGCCCTGAAAGCGTACAAGAGACCCAGTACTTC.

The gene calls are TRBV20-1 and TRBJ1-1; no clear D gene. Deletions cut 5 bases from V and 7 bases from J, with 17 bases between. CDR3 length: 13 residues. The V gene's germline CDR1 is DFQATT and CDR2 SNEGSKA (reference sequence). The CDR3 is CSAPTFMGSEAFF. The DNA of the CDR3 is TGCAGTGCTCCGACTTTCATGGGAAGTGAAGCTTTCTTT.

V usage is TRBV4-3 and J usage is TRBJ2-7; 8 bases agree with TRBD2. Germline trimming cut 5 bases from V and 3 bases from J; bases unmatched to any gene: 6. The CDR3 totals 14 residues. The germline CDR1 and CDR2 sequences are LGHNA and YSLEER. The CDR3 loop is CASSAGLGSYEQYF. The CDR3 DNA sequence: TGCGCCAGCAGCGCGGGACTAGGGAGCTACGAGCAGTACTTC.